Here is one T cell receptor beta chain with its context. PCR employed 60 Vbeta and 13 Jbeta primers. Only in-frame clones appear in the TCRdb table, and some are missing; sequencing was by immunoSEQ multiplex PCR. Of 68,000 or so clones in the sample, 75% to 90% are singletons; the top ten hold roughly 6.8%. V lost 3 bases to trimming and J lost 4 bases; unmatched junction nucleotides: 9. Germline loops: CDR1 SEHNR, CDR2 FQNEAQ (reference sequence). This CDR3 spans 16 amino acids. This specimen comes from a study of cytomegalovirus exposure and HLA in healthy donors. This receptor was identified in a human donor in good health. Sequencing used PBMCs. The chain recombines TRBV7-9 with TRBJ2-1, with 7 bases identical to TRBD1. The CDR3 is CASSFGFVTGYNEQFF. For the CDR3, the DNA is TGTGCCAGCAGCTTTGGTTTCGTGACAGGGTACAATGAGCAGTTCTTC.